A single T cell receptor beta chain is shown here with its context. Antigen specificity is unknown. This entry is derived from a study of CD8 T cells in ankylosing spondylitis. Study results and caveats: Significant enrichment of disease-linked clones was reportedly seen in matched ankylosing spondylitis synovial fluid. Seemingly characteristic of ankylosing spondylitis blood was a TCR beta motif consisting of 7 or 8 highly homologous variants.

TCRdb analysed the 5' RACE reads with MiXCR anew, one entry per CDR3 protein. The profile shows 350,000 or so distinct CDR3 sequences, roughly 8% of them singletons. CDR1 DFQATT and CDR2 SNEGSKA come from the germline V gene (reference sequence). V was pared by 6 bases and J by 1 base, with 10 bases between. The CDR3 is made up of 14 amino acids. The sequencing input was blood, either unsorted or a sorted T cell fraction (not recorded which). The sequence was collected from a male donor with ankylosing spondylitis. The rearrangement uses TRBV20-1 and TRBJ2-6; unclear D gene. For the CDR3, the DNA is TGCAGTGCCAGCCCACAGTCTGGGGCCAACGTCCTGACTTTC. It encodes CSASPQSGANVLTF.